These T cell receptor beta chains were read from a single sample in a study of shared clonotypes between healthy human individuals. Using immunoSEQ multiplex PCR, the repertoire was profiled, and TCRdb retains in-frame clones only, with some absent. The sample includes millions of clones, 90% to 95% of them seen just once. Specimen: naive CD8+ T cells from PBMCs. These receptors came from a man in his late teens or twenties in good health. Some clones in this sample may be carry-over from other donors' samples. The CDR3 runs from the conserved cysteine through the conserved F or W.

j_call: TRBJ2-5
v_call: TRBV11-2
cdr3_aa: CASSLGAGGYQETQYF

j_call: TRBJ2-5
v_call: TRBV5-1
cdr3_aa: CASSLEGVRLKTQYF

j_call: TRBJ2-7
v_call: TRBV30
cdr3_aa: CAWSALQGAGYEQYF

j_call: TRBJ1-5
v_call: TRBV9
cdr3_aa: CASSSRTVYSNQPQHF

j_call: TRBJ1-1
v_call: TRBV7-9
cdr3_aa: CASSDGTEFEAFF

j_call: TRBJ2-7
v_call: TRBV6-1
cdr3_aa: CASTVSLKSYEQYF

j_call: TRBJ1-4
v_call: TRBV5-1
cdr3_aa: CASSLFEMDEKLFF

j_call: TRBJ1-5
v_call: TRBV7-6
cdr3_aa: CASSQDRARQPQHF

j_call: TRBJ2-7
v_call: TRBV11-2
cdr3_aa: CASSSRQGRHEQYF

j_call: TRBJ1-5
v_call: TRBV5-6
cdr3_aa: CASSSPLDRVEHF

j_call: TRBJ2-3
v_call: TRBV7-9
cdr3_aa: CASSLPLSGRGTDTQYF

j_call: TRBJ2-5
v_call: TRBV7-9
cdr3_aa: CASSAPGYRETQYF

j_call: TRBJ2-6
v_call: TRBV7-8
cdr3_aa: CASSFSGANVLTF

j_call: TRBJ2-2
v_call: TRBV6-6
cdr3_aa: CASSPIGPLNTGELFF

j_call: TRBJ1-2
v_call: TRBV29-1
cdr3_aa: CSGLGQSYGYTF

j_call: TRBJ1-2
v_call: TRBV9
cdr3_aa: CASSVGWGGYTF

j_call: TRBJ2-2
v_call: TRBV4-1
cdr3_aa: CASSLPRGVRDTGELFF

j_call: TRBJ1-1
v_call: TRBV4-1
cdr3_aa: CASSQGTGGIDTEAFF

j_call: TRBJ1-1
v_call: TRBV5-4
cdr3_aa: CASSSGRMNTEAFF

j_call: TRBJ1-4
v_call: TRBV14
cdr3_aa: CASSLSRGAYEKLFF

j_call: TRBJ1-2
v_call: TRBV7-9
cdr3_aa: CASSLDYDGYTF

j_call: TRBJ2-7
v_call: TRBV28
cdr3_aa: CASSLGTSEQYF

j_call: TRBJ2-5
v_call: TRBV9
cdr3_aa: CASSVVGTGGETQYF

j_call: TRBJ1-2
v_call: TRBV5-3
cdr3_aa: CAHCPGVDGYTF

j_call: TRBJ2-7
v_call: TRBV6-1
cdr3_aa: CASSEVDSSYEQYF

j_call: TRBJ1-4
v_call: TRBV11-2
cdr3_aa: CASSARDRNEKLFF

j_call: TRBJ1-4
v_call: TRBV9
cdr3_aa: CASSVMGSTNEKLFF

j_call: TRBJ2-1
v_call: TRBV27
cdr3_aa: CASTDSNEQFF

j_call: TRBJ2-7
v_call: TRBV29-1
cdr3_aa: CSVEFSSGASYEQYF

j_call: TRBJ2-7
v_call: TRBV27
cdr3_aa: CASRLTSGSFYEQYF

j_call: TRBJ1-2
v_call: TRBV5-6
cdr3_aa: CASSLAVSRGPYYGYTF

j_call: TRBJ2-5
v_call: TRBV2
cdr3_aa: CASMGRLPETQYF

j_call: TRBJ2-1
v_call: TRBV9
cdr3_aa: CASSSRAGGGYNEQFF

j_call: TRBJ2-7
v_call: TRBV7-6
cdr3_aa: CASSLGRIPPDEQYF

j_call: TRBJ1-1
v_call: TRBV30
cdr3_aa: CAWSVGAAEAFF

j_call: TRBJ2-1
v_call: TRBV7-9
cdr3_aa: CASSWPGVANEQFF

j_call: TRBJ1-2
v_call: TRBV14
cdr3_aa: CASSRGRIYGYTF

j_call: TRBJ1-3
v_call: TRBV30
cdr3_aa: CAWVSGNTIYF

j_call: TRBJ2-3
v_call: TRBV7-9
cdr3_aa: CASSAHPDTQYF

j_call: TRBJ1-1
v_call: TRBV5-1
cdr3_aa: CASSRTRGRGTEAFF

j_call: TRBJ1-5
v_call: TRBV27
cdr3_aa: CASRQSGGSSNQPQHF

j_call: TRBJ2-7
v_call: TRBV27
cdr3_aa: CASSFLSSKYEQYF

j_call: TRBJ1-4
v_call: TRBV27
cdr3_aa: CASRGSSNEKLFF

j_call: TRBJ2-3
v_call: TRBV10-2
cdr3_aa: CASSDFRQAGGPTDTQYF

j_call: TRBJ1-5
v_call: TRBV7-7
cdr3_aa: CASSLFEGQPQHF

j_call: TRBJ2-1
v_call: TRBV27
cdr3_aa: CASSSIGTSGTNEQFF

j_call: TRBJ2-7
v_call: TRBV5-1
cdr3_aa: CASSLGLGNYEQYF

j_call: TRBJ2-1
v_call: TRBV18
cdr3_aa: CASSPDWVDEQFF

j_call: TRBJ2-3
v_call: TRBV27
cdr3_aa: CASSLDTPSTDTQYF

j_call: TRBJ2-7
v_call: TRBV7-3
cdr3_aa: CASSPGTGAAYEQYF

j_call: TRBJ1-2
v_call: TRBV6-1
cdr3_aa: CATKDGYNYGYTF

j_call: TRBJ2-5
v_call: TRBV13
cdr3_aa: CASSPPGQGQETQYF